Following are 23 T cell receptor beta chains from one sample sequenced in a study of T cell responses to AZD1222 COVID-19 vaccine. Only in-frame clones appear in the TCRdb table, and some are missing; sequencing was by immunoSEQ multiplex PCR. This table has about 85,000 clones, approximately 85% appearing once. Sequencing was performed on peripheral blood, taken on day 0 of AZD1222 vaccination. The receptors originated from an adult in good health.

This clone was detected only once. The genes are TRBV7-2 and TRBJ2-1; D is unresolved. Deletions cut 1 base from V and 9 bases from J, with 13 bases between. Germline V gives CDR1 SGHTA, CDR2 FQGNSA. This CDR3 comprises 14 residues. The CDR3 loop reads CASSLDRILTEQFF. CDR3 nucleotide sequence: TGTGCCAGCAGCTTAGATAGGATCCTTACTGAGCAGTTCTTC.

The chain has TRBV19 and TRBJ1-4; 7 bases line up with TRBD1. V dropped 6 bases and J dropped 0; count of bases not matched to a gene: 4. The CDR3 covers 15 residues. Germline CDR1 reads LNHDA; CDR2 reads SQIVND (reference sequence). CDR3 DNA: TGTGCCAGTAGGACCGACAGGGCAACTAATGAAAAACTGTTTTTT. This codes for CASRTDRATNEKLFF.

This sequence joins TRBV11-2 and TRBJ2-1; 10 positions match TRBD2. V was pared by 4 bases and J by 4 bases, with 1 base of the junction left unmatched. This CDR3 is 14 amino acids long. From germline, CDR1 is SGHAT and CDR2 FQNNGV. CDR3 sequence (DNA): TGTGCCAGCAGCTGGACTAGCGGATACAATGAGCAGTTCTTC. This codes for CASSWTSGYNEQFF.

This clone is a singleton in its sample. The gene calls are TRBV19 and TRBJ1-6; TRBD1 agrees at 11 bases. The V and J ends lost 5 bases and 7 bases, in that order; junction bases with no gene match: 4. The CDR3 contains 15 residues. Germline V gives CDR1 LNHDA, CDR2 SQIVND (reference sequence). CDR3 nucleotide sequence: TGTGCCAGTAGTCCGGGACAGGGGGGGAATTCACCCCTCCACTTT. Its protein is CASSPGQGGNSPLHF.

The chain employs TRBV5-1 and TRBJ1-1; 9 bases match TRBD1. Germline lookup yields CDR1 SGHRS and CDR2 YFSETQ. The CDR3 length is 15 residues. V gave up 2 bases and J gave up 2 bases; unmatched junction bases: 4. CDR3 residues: CASSLRQGGNTEAFF. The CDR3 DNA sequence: TGCGCCAGCAGCTTACGACAGGGGGGAAACACTGAAGCTTTCTTT.

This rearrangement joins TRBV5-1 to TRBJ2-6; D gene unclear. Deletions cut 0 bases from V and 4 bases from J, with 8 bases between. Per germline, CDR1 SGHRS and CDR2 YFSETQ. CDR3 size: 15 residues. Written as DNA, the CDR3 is TGCGCCAGCAGCTTGGCCCTGGGAGGGGCCAACGTCCTGACTTTC. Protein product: CASSLALGGANVLTF.

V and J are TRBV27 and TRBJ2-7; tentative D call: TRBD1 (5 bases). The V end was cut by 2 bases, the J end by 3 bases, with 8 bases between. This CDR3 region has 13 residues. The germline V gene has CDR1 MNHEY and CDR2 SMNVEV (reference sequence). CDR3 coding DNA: TGTGCCAGCAGTTTAGGGGCAGTCTACGAGCAGTACTTC. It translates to CASSLGAVYEQYF.

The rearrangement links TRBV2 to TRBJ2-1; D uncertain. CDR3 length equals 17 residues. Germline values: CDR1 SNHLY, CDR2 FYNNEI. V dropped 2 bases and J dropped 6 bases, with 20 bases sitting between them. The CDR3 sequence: CASSEFAAISGFNEQFF. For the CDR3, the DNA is TGTGCCAGCAGTGAATTCGCCGCCATATCGGGTTTCAATGAGCAGTTCTTC.

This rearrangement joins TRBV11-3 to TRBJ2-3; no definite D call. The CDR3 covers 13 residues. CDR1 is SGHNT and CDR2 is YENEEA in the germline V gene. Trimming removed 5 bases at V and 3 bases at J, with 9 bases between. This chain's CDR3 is CASSQRVTDTQYF. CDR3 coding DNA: TGTGCCAGCAGCCAACGGGTAACAGATACGCAGTATTTT.

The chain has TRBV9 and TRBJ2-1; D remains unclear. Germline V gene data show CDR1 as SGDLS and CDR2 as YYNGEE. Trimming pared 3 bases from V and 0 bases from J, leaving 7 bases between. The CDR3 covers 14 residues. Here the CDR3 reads CASSDRSSYNEQFF. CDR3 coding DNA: TGTGCCAGCAGCGATCGGAGCTCCTACAATGAGCAGTTCTTC.

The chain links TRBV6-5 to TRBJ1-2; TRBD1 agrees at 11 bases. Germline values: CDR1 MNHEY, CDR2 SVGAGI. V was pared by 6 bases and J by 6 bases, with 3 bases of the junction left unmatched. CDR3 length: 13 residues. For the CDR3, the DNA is TGTGCCAGCAGATCGGGACAGGGGGATGGCTACACCTTC. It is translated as CASRSGQGDGYTF.

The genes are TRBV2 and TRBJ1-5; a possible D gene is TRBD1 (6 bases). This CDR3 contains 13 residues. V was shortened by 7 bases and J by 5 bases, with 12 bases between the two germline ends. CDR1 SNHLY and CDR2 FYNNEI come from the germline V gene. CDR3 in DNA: TGTGCCAGCAAAAGGGACACTGATCAGCCCCAGCATTTT. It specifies CASKRDTDQPQHF.

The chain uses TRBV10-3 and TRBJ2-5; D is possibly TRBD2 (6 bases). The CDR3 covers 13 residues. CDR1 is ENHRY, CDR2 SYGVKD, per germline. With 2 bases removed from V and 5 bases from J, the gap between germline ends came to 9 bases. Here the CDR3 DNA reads TGTGCCATCAGTGAGCCGGGGAGGGAGACCCAGTACTTC. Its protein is CAISEPGRETQYF.

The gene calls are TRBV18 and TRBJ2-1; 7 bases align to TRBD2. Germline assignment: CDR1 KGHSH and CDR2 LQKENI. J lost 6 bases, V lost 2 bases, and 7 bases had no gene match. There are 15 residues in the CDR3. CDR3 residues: CASSPALAEPNEQFF. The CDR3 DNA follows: TGTGCCAGCTCACCAGCCCTAGCGGAGCCCAATGAGCAGTTCTTC.

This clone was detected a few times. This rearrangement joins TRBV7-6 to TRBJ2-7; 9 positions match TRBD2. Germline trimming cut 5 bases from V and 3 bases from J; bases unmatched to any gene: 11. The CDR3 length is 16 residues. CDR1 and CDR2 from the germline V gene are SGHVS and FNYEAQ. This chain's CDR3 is CASSPSGRHDIYEQYF. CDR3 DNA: TGTGCCAGCAGCCCGAGCGGGAGGCATGATATCTACGAGCAGTACTTC.

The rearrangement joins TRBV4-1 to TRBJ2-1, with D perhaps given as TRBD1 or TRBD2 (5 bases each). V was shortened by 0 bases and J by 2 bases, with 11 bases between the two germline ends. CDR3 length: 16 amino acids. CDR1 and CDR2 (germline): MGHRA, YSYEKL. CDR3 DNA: TGCGCCAGCAGCCAAGATCCGGGACCCACCTACAATGAGCAGTTCTTC. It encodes CASSQDPGPTYNEQFF.

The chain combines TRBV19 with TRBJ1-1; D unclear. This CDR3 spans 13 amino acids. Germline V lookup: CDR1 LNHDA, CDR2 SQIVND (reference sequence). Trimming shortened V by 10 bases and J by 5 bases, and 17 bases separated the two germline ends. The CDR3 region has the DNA TGTGCCATCCAGCGATCGTCCGGGACTGAAGCTTTCTTT. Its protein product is CAIQRSSGTEAFF.

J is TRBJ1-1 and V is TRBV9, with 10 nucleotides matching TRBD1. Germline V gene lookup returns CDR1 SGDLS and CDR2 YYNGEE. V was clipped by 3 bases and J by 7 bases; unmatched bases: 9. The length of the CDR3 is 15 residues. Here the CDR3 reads CASSGDRGGGGEAFF. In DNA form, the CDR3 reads TGTGCCAGCAGCGGGGACAGGGGTGGAGGGGGTGAAGCTTTCTTT.

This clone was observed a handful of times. The CDR3 DNA follows: TGTGCCAGCTCAACCAGGGGCAACGAGCAGTACTTC. Translated: CASSTRGNEQYF. V and J are TRBV18 and TRBJ2-7; tentative D call: TRBD1 (6 bases). Per the germline V gene, CDR1 is KGHSH and CDR2 is LQKENI. This CDR3 has 12 residues. Trimming removed 5 bases at V and 5 bases at J, with 10 bases between.

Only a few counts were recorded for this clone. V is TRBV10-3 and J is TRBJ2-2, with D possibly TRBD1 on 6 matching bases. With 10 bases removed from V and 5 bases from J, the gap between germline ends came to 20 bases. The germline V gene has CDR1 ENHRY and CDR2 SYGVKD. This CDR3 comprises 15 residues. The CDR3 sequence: CATRGGSHYTGELFF. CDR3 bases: TGTGCCACCAGGGGTGGGTCCCATTATACCGGGGAGCTGTTTTTT.

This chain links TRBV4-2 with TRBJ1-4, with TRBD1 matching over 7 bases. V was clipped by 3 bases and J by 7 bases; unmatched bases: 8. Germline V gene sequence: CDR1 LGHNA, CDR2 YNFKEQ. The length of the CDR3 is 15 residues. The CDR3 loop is CASSQPDRVGEKLFF. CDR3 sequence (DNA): TGTGCCAGCAGCCAGCCTGACAGGGTGGGTGAAAAACTGTTTTTT.

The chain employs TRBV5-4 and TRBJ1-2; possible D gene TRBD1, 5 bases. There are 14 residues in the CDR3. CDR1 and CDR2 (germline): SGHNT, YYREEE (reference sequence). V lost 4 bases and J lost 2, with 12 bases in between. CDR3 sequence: CASSQQVPNYGYTF. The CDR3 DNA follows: TGTGCCAGCAGCCAACAGGTCCCAAACTATGGCTACACCTTC.

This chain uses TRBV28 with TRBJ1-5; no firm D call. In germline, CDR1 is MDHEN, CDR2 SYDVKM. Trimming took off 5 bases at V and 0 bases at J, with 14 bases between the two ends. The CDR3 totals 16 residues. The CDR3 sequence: CASSPHIGLSNQPQHF. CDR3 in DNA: TGTGCCAGCAGTCCCCATATCGGGCTTAGCAATCAGCCCCAGCATTTT.